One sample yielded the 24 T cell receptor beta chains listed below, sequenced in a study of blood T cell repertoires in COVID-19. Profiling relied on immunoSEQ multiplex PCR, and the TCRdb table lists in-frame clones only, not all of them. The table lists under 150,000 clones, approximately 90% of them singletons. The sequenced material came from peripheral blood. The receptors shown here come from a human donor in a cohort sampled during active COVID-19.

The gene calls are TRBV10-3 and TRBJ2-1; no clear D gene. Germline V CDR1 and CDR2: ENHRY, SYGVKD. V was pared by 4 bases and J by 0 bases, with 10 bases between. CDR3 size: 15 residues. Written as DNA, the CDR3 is TGTGCCATCAGTGCGACTCCTAGCTCCTACAATGAGCAGTTCTTC. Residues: CAISATPSSYNEQFF.

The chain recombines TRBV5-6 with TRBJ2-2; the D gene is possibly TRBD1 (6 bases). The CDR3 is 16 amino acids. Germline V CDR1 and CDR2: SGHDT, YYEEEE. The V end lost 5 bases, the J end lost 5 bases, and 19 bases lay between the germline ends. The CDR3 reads CASSSDRSLSTGELFF. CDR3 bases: TGTGCCAGCAGTTCCGACAGGTCTTTATCGACCGGGGAGCTGTTTTTT. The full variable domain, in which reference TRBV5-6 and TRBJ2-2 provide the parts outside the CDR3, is DAGVTQSPTHLIKTRGQQVTLRCSPKSGHDTVSWYQQALGQGPQFIFQYYEEEERQRGNFPDRFSGHQFPNYSSELNVNALLLGDSALYLCASSSDRSLSTGELFFGEGSRLTVL.

CDR3 bases: TGTGCTAGTGGTATTGGGGGGGCAGCCGGGGGCAATCAGCCCCAGCATTTT. Protein sequence: CASGIGGAAGGNQPQHF. The chain joins TRBV12-5 to TRBJ1-5, with D tentatively TRBD1 (6 bases). V was clipped by 5 bases and J by 2 bases, with 19 bases between them. In germline, CDR1 is LGHNT, CDR2 FRNRAP. CDR3 length equals 17 residues.

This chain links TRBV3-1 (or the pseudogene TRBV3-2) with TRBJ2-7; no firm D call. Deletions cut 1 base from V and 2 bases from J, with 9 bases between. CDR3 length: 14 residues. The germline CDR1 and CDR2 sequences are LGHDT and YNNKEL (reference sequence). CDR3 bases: TGTGCCAGCAGCCAAGTTCAGTTTCCCTACGAGCAGTACTTC. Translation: CASSQVQFPYEQYF.

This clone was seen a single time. This CDR3 reads CASSLVYPGPFGEQYF. Written as DNA, the CDR3 is TGTGCCAGCAGCTTAGTTTATCCAGGGCCCTTCGGCGAGCAGTACTTC. V and J are TRBV7-9 and TRBJ2-7; TRBD1 is a possible D gene (5 bases). CDR1 and CDR2 (germline): SEHNR, FQNEAQ (reference sequence). Trimming shortened V by 1 base and J by 6 bases, and 19 bases separated the two germline ends. The CDR3 is made up of 16 amino acids.

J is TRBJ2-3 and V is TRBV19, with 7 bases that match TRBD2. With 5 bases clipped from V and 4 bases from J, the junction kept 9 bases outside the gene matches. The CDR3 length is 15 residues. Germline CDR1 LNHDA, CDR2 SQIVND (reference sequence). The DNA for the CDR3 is TGTGCCAGTAGTTCGTGGAGACTAGCCCCAGATACGCAGTATTTT. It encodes CASSSWRLAPDTQYF. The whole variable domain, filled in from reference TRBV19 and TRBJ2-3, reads DGGITQSPKYLFRKEGQNVTLSCEQNLNHDAMYWYRQDPGQGLRLIYYSQIVNDFQKGDIAEGYSVSREKKESFPLTVTSAQKNPTAFYLCASSSWRLAPDTQYFGPGTRLTVL.

The CDR3 DNA follows: TGCGCCAGCAGCCAGGCCTGGGAGGGGGGCACTAGGAACGAGCAGTACTTC. Residues: CASSQAWEGGTRNEQYF. The chain employs TRBV4-1 and TRBJ2-7; perhaps TRBD2 as D (7 bases). The CDR3 consists of 17 residues. CDR1 is MGHRA, CDR2 YSYEKL, per germline. Trimming cost V 3 bases and J 5 bases, with 23 bases left between them.

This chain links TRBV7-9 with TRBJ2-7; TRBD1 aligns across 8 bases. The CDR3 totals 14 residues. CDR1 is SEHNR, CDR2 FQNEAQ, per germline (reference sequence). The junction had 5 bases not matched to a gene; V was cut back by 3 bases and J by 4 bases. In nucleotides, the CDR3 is TGTGCCAGCAGCTTGACAGGGGATCCGTACGAGCAGTACTTC. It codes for CASSLTGDPYEQYF. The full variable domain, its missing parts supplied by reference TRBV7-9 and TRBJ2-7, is DTGVSQNPRHKITKRGQNVTFRCDPISEHNRLYWYRQTLGQGPEFLTYFQNEAQLEKSRLLSDRFSAERPKGSFSTLEIQRTEQGDSAMYLCASSLTGDPYEQYFGPGTRLTVT.

CDR3 in amino acids: CASSSRQGSNQPQHF. The CDR3 DNA reads as TGTGCCAGCAGCTCAAGACAGGGTAGCAATCAGCCCCAGCATTTT. The rearrangement links TRBV27 to TRBJ1-5; 7 nucleotides agree with TRBD1. The CDR3 runs to 15 residues. The germline V gene has CDR1 MNHEY and CDR2 SMNVEV (reference sequence). Germline trimming cut 6 bases from V and 0 bases from J; bases unmatched to any gene: 5.

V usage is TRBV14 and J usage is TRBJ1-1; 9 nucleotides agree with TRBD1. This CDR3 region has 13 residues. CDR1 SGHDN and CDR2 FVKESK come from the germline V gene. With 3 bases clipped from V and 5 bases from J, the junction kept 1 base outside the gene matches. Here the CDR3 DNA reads TGTGCCAGCAGCCAGACAGGGGGGACTGAAGCTTTCTTT. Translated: CASSQTGGTEAFF.

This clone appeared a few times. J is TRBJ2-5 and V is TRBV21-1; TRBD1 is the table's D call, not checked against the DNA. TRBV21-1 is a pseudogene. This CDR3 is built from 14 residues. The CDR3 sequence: CASGDREDRKTQYF. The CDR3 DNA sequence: TGTGCCAGCGGGGACAGGGAGGACAGAAAGACCCAGTACTTC.

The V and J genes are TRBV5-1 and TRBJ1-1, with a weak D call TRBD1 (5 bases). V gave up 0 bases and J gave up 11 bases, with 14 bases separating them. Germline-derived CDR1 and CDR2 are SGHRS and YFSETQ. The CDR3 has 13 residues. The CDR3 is CASSLEFQGWAFF. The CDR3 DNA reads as TGCGCCAGCAGCTTGGAGTTTCAGGGTTGGGCTTTCTTT.

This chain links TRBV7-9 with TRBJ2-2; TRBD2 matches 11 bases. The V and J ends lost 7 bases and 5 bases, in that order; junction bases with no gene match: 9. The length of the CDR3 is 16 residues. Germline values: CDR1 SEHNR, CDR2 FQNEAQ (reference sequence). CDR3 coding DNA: TGTGCCAGCACCTACCCCGGGACTAGCGGTACCGGGGAGCTGTTTTTT. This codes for CASTYPGTSGTGELFF.

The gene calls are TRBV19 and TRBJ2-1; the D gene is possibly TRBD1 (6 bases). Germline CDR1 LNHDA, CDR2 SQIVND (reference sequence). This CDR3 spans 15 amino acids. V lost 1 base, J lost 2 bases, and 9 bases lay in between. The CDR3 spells CASSIGDMAYNEQFF. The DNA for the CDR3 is TGTGCCAGTAGTATAGGGGACATGGCCTACAATGAGCAGTTCTTC.

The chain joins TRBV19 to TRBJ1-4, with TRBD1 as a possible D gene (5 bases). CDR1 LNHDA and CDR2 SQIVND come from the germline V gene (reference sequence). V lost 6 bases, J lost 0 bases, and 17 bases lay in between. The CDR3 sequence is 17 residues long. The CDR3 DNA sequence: TGTGCCAGTAGCGCCAACCGACAGTTATCAACTAATGAAAAACTGTTTTTT. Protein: CASSANRQLSTNEKLFF. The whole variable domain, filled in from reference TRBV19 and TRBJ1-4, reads DGGITQSPKYLFRKEGQNVTLSCEQNLNHDAMYWYRQDPGQGLRLIYYSQIVNDFQKGDIAEGYSVSREKKESFPLTVTSAQKNPTAFYLCASSANRQLSTNEKLFFGSGTQLSVL.

In DNA, the CDR3 is TGTGCCAGCAGTTTGCAGGGTGAGCAGTTCTTC. Its translation is CASSLQGEQFF. The chain carries TRBV28 and TRBJ2-1, with a weak D call TRBD1 (5 bases). In germline, CDR1 is MDHEN, CDR2 SYDVKM. Trimming took off 3 bases at V and 9 bases at J, with 6 bases between the two ends. The CDR3 is 11 amino acids.

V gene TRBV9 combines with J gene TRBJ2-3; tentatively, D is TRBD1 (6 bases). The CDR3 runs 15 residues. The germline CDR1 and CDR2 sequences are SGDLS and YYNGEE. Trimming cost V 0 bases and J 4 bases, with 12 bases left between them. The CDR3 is CASSVDQGLADTQYF. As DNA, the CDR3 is TGTGCCAGCAGCGTAGACCAGGGGCTTGCAGATACGCAGTATTTT.

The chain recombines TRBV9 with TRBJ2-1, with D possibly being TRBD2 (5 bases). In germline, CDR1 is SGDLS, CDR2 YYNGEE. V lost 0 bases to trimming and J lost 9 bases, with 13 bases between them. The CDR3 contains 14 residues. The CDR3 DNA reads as TGTGCCAGCAGCGTAGTTGGTCTAGGAGGTGAGCAGTTCTTC. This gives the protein CASSVVGLGGEQFF.

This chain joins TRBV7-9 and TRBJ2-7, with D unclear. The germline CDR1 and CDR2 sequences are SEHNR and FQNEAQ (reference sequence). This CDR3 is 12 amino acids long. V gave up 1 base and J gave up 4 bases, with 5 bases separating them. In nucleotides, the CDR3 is TGTGCCAGCAGCTTAGGTTCTTACGAGCAGTACTTC. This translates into CASSLGSYEQYF.

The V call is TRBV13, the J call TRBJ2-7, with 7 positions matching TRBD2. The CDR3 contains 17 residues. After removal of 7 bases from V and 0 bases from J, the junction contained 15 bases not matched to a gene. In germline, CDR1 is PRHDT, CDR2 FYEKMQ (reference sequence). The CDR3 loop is CASTPLAGETGSYEQYF. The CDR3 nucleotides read TGTGCCAGCACCCCCCTGGCGGGGGAAACGGGCTCCTACGAGCAGTACTTC.

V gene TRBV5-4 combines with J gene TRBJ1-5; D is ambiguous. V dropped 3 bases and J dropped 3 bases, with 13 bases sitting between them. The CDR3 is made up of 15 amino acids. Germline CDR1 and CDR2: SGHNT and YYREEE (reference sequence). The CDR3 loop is CASSSASSPNQPQHF. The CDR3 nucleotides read TGTGCCAGCAGCTCAGCGTCGAGCCCCAATCAGCCCCAGCATTTT. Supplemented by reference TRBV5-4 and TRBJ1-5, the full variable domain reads ETGVTQSPTHLIKTRGQQVTLRCSSQSGHNTVSWYQQALGQGPQFIFQYYREEENGRGNFPPRFSGLQFPNYSSELNVNALELDDSALYLCASSSASSPNQPQHFGDGTRLSIL.

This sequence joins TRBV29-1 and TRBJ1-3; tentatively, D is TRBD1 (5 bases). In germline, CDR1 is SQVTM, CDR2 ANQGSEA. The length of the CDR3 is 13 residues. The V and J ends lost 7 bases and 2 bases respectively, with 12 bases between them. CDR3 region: CSARALAGNTIYF. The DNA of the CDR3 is TGCAGCGCCAGGGCGTTGGCTGGAAACACCATATATTTT.

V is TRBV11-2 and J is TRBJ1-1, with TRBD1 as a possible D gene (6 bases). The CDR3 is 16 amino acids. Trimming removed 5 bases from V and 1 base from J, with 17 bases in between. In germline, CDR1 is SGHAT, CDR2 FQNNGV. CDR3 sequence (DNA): TGTGCCAGCAGCCGCCTCGCGACAGGATCGAACACTGAAGCTTTCTTT. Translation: CASSRLATGSNTEAFF. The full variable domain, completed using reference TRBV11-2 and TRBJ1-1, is EAGVAQSPRYKIIEKRQSVAFWCNPISGHATLYWYQQILGQGPKLLIQFQNNGVVDDSQLPKDRFSAERLKGVDSTLKIQPAKLEDSAVYLCASSRLATGSNTEAFFGQGTRLTVV.

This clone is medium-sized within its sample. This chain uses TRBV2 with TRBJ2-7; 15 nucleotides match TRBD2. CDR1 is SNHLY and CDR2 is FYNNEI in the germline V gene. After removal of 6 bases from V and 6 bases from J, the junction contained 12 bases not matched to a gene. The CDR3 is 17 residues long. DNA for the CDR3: TGTGCCAGCAGCGGGGGACTAGCGGGAGGTTCGCAGGGCGAGCAGTACTTC. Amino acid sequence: CASSGGLAGGSQGEQYF.